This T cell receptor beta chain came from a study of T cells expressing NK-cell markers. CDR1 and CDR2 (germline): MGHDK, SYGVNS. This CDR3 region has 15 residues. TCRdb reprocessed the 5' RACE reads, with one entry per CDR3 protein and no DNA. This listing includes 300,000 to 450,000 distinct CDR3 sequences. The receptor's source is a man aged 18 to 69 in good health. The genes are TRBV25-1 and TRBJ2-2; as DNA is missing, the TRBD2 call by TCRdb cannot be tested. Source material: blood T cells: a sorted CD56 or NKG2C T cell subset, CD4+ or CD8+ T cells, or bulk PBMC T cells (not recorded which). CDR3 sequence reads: CASSVAGRHTGELFF. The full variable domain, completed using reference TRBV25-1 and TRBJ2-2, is EADIYQTPRYLVIGTGKKITLECSQTMGHDKMYWYQQDPGMELHLIHYSYGVNSTEKGDLSSESTVSRIRTEHFPLTLESARPSHTSQYLCASSVAGRHTGELFFGEGSRLTVL.